The 8 T cell receptor beta chains listed next were all sequenced from one sample in a study of blood T cell repertoires in COVID-19. Profiled with immunoSEQ multiplex PCR; TCRdb holds only in-frame clones, not every one. The profile shows roughly 280,000 clones, 85% to 95% of them singletons. Sequenced input: PBMCs or T cells enriched from blood (not recorded which). The receptors here all came from a man aged 40-55 years who had been exposed to COVID-19.

The CDR3 DNA is TGTGCCAGCAGCCCACTAGCGGGGCAGAACTCCTACAATGAGCAGTTCTTC. Protein: CASSPLAGQNSYNEQFF. The chain joins TRBV28 to TRBJ2-1; TRBD2 matches 10 bases. In germline, CDR1 is MDHEN, CDR2 SYDVKM. Unmatched junction bases numbered 8, after V lost 6 bases and J lost 0 bases. The CDR3 is 17 residues long.

The chain carries TRBV11-2 and TRBJ1-3, with D possibly matching TRBD1 (5 bases). Germline CDR1 SGHAT, CDR2 FQNNGV. The CDR3 extends over 12 amino acids. V lost 7 bases to trimming and J lost 2 bases, with 6 bases between them. The CDR3 DNA reads as TGTGCCAGCACAGGGACTGGAAACACCATATATTTT. Amino acids: CASTGTGNTIYF.

This sequence joins TRBV28 and TRBJ2-3, with 10 bases fitting TRBD2. The CDR3 is 14 residues long. J gave up 5 bases and V 9 bases, and 8 bases lay outside the gene matches. Germline CDR1 is MDHEN and CDR2 is SYDVKM. The CDR3 nucleotides are TGTGCCAGTACGCTAGCGGGAGAAATAGATACGCAGTATTTT. Residues: CASTLAGEIDTQYF.

This chain joins TRBV7-2 and TRBJ2-3; TRBD1 is a possible D gene (5 bases). Per germline, CDR1 SGHTA and CDR2 FQGNSA. This CDR3 is 14 amino acids long. V lost 0 bases, J lost 3 bases, and 7 bases lay in between. DNA of the CDR3: TGTGCCAGCAGCTTAGCGTCAGGGACAGATACGCAGTATTTT. As protein: CASSLASGTDTQYF.

V is TRBV4-1 and J is TRBJ2-2, with TRBD2 matching over 7 bases. With 3 bases clipped from V and 9 bases from J, the junction kept 10 bases outside the gene matches. The CDR3 is 15 amino acids. Germline assignment: CDR1 MGHRA and CDR2 YSYEKL. CDR3 sequence reads: CASSQNRDYRWELFF. CDR3 DNA sequence: TGCGCCAGCAGCCAGAACCGGGACTACCGGTGGGAGCTGTTTTTT.

The chain is built from TRBV19 and TRBJ1-2; 8 bases are shared with TRBD1. The CDR3 loop spans 15 amino acids. Unmatched junction bases numbered 17, after V lost 9 bases and J lost 8 bases. Germline V lookup: CDR1 LNHDA, CDR2 SQIVND (reference sequence). CDR3 DNA sequence: TGTGCCAGCTTCTATTCTTCCGGGACAGGTGGGGGCTACACCTTC. Translating it yields CASFYSSGTGGGYTF.

The V gene is TRBV5-4, the J gene TRBJ1-4, with a possible D match to TRBD1 (6 bases). Germline CDR1 and CDR2: SGHNT and YYREEE (reference sequence). The V gene lost 2 bases and the J gene lost 5 bases, with 10 bases spanning the gap. CDR3 size: 14 residues. The CDR3, as DNA: TGTGCCAGCAGCTTAGGACAGCTCAATGAAAAACTGTTTTTT. The encoded protein is CASSLGQLNEKLFF.

This clone was detected only once. CDR3 nucleotide sequence: TGTGCCAGCATGACAGCGTACAATGAGCAGTTCTTC. It yields the protein CASMTAYNEQFF. The rearrangement links TRBV28 to TRBJ2-1, with a possible D match to TRBD1 (5 bases). Germline loops: CDR1 MDHEN, CDR2 SYDVKM. Between the trimmed V and J ends, which lost 7 bases and 4 bases, there was a span of 8 bases. The CDR3 loop spans 12 amino acids.